Listed below are T cell receptor beta chains from one sample, sequenced in a study of blood T cell repertoires in COVID-19. This table comes from immunoSEQ multiplex PCR, and its TCRdb copy is limited to in-frame clones, with some not included. The sample records around 200,000 clones, approximately 84% being singletons. The sequencing input was peripheral blood. These receptors were taken from a man aged 50-60 years with active or convalescent COVID-19. CDR3s include the opening cysteine and the closing phenylalanine or tryptophan. The D gene is left open where the match is weak. Some rows mark clone size as missing; the rest say once, few, many or name a class of expanded clone.

clone_size j_call d_call v_call cdr3_aa cdr3_nt
- TRBJ1-3 - TRBV9 CASSVGQGLGNTIYF TGTGCCAGCAGCGTAGGGCAGGGACTTGGAAACACCATATATTTT
- TRBJ1-1 - TRBV15 CATGGGWGEVAFF TGTGCCACCGGGGGGGGGTGGGGTGAGGTCGCTTTCTTT
- TRBJ2-2 - TRBV19 CASTPRGSLGTGELFF TGTGCCAGTACCCCGAGAGGGTCCCTCGGGACCGGGGAGCTGTTTTTT
- TRBJ2-7 - TRBV7-2 CASYDFYEQYF TGTGCCAGCTACGACTTCTACGAGCAGTACTTC
- TRBJ2-5 TRBD1 TRBV4-2 CASSQEAQGIQETQYF TGTGCCAGCAGCCAGGAGGCACAGGGGATTCAAGAGACCCAGTACTTC
- TRBJ1-2 - TRBV6-6 CASNNRNYGYTF TGTGCCAGCAACAACAGGAACTATGGCTACACCTTC
- TRBJ1-1 TRBD1 TRBV5-1 CASSTAGGGFTEAFF TGCGCCAGCAGCACAGCAGGGGGCGGATTTACTGAAGCTTTCTTT
- TRBJ2-1 - TRBV6-5 CASRNRGGYNEQFF TGTGCCAGCAGAAACAGGGGAGGCTACAATGAGCAGTTCTTC
- TRBJ1-2 - TRBV10-3 CAISSNQLVGYTF TGTGCCATCAGTAGTAACCAACTTGTTGGCTACACCTTC
- TRBJ2-7 - TRBV6-2/TRBV6-3 CASSYSVEGHSYEQYF TGTGCCAGCAGTTACTCGGTGGAGGGGCATTCCTACGAGCAGTACTTC
once TRBJ2-3 - TRBV29-1 CSVEVTGGDTQYF TGCAGCGTTGAAGTGACAGGCGGTGATACGCAGTATTTT
- TRBJ1-6 - TRBV2 CATGEIRSKLVYSPLHF TGTGCCACCGGGGAAATCAGGTCGAAGTTGGTTTATTCACCCCTCCACTTT
- TRBJ2-3 - TRBV2 CASSDGGASTDTQYF TGTGCCAGCAGTGATGGGGGGGCCAGCACAGATACGCAGTATTTT
once TRBJ1-2 - TRBV19 CASSMLEGGRYGYTF TGTGCCAGTAGTATGCTCGAGGGCGGTAGGTATGGCTACACCTTC
- TRBJ1-5 TRBD1 TRBV18 CASSNMGQGARNQPQHF TGTGCCAGCTCTAATATGGGACAGGGGGCAAGAAATCAGCCCCAGCATTTT
- TRBJ1-1 - TRBV11-2 CASSPSGVYAFF TGTGCCAGCAGCCCGAGTGGAGTATACGCTTTCTTT
- TRBJ1-1 TRBD1 TRBV12-3/TRBV12-4 CASSTGTGAEAFF TGTGCCAGCAGCACCGGGACAGGCGCTGAAGCTTTCTTT